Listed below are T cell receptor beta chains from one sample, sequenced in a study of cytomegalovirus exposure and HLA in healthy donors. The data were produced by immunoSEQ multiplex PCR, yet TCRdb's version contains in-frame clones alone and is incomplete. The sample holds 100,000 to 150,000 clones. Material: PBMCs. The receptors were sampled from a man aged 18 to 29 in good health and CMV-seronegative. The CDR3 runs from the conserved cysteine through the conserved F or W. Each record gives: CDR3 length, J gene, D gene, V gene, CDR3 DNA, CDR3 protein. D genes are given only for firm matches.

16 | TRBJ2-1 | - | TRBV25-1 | TGTGCCAGCAGTGAATTGCCAGGAAGAGGGGGCAATGAGCAGTTCTTC | CASSELPGRGGNEQFF
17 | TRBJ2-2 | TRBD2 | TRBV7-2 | TGTGCCAGCAGCTTAGGACTAGCGGGGGGGAGCACCGGGGAGCTGTTTTTT | CASSLGLAGGSTGELFF
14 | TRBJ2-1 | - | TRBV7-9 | TGTGCCAGCAGCTTAGACAGGGTTCGCGATGAGCAGTTCTTC | CASSLDRVRDEQFF
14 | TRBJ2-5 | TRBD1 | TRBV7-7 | TGTGCTAGCAGCCTGGACAGGGCGGCAGAGACCCAGTACTTC | CASSLDRAAETQYF
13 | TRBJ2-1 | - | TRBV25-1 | TGTGCCAGCAGTGTGGGGGACTCCCATGTGCAGTTCTTC | CASSVGDSHVQFF
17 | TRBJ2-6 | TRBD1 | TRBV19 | TGTGCCAGTAGTAAGGACAGGACCACCTCTGGGGCCAACGTCCTGACTTTC | CASSKDRTTSGANVLTF
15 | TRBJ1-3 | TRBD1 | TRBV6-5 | TGTGCCAGCAGCCGAAACAGGGGATCCGGAAACACCATATATTTT | CASSRNRGSGNTIYF
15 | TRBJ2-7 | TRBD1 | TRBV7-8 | TGTGCCAGCAGCCTAATGGGACAGGGGGCCTACGAGCAGTACTTC | CASSLMGQGAYEQYF
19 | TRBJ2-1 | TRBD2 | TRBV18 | TGTGCCAGCTCAGGAACTAGCGGGATTATGACGAGCTCCTACAATGAGCAGTTCTTC | CASSGTSGIMTSSYNEQFF
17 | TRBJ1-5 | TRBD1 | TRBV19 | TGTGCCAGTTCCGACAGGGCAGACGTTAGGGGCAATCAGCCCCAGCATTTT | CASSDRADVRGNQPQHF
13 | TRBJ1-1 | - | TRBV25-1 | TGTGCCAGCAGTGAATTGGCAGGGGCTGAAGCTTTCTTT | CASSELAGAEAFF
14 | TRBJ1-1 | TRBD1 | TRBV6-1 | TGTGCCAGCAGCATACAGGGGGCCGACACTGAAGCTTTCTTT | CASSIQGADTEAFF
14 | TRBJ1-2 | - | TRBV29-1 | TGCAGCGTTGAAAGGAACAGCAGAAACTATGGCTACACCTTC | CSVERNSRNYGYTF
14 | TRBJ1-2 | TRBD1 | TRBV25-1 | TGTGCCAGCAGCGTGGGGACAGGGCTGCATGGCTACACCTTC | CASSVGTGLHGYTF
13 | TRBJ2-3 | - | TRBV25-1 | TGTGCCAGCAGTCGACAGGCTTCGGATACGCAGTATTTT | CASSRQASDTQYF
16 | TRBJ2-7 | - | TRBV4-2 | TGTGCCAGCAGCCAAGCCGCGAGCCGGGGGAACTACGAGCAGTACTTC | CASSQAASRGNYEQYF
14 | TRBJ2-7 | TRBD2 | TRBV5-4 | TGTGCCAGCAGCTTGAGGGCGGGAGGCTACGAGCAGTACTTC | CASSLRAGGYEQYF
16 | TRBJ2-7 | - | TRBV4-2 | TGTGCCAGCAGCCAAGATCTCCCAGCGGGCTCCTACGAGCAGTACTTC | CASSQDLPAGSYEQYF